This T cell receptor beta chain originates from a study of molecular identifiers for immune sequencing clone quantification. On this clonotype itself: One base away lies a much larger clone, so this may be a sequencing read error.

TCRdb re-called the PCR reads with MiXCR, one entry per CDR3 protein. This sample has over 550,000 distinct CDR3 sequences, with 25% found just once. Trimming removed 11 bases at V and 6 bases at J, with 12 bases between. This CDR3 contains 11 residues. Germline V gives CDR1 MNHEY, CDR2 SVGAGI. The sequencing sample was made of naive CD8+ T cells from blood, with Jurkat cell RNA spiked in. Subset denoted: FACS-sorted CD8+CD4-CCR7+CD45RA+ naive T cells. This TCR derives from a human donor in good health. Some libraries in this study had Jurkat cell RNA spiked in. The V and J genes are TRBV6-5 and TRBJ2-3; possible D gene TRBD2, 5 bases. CDR3 in amino acids: CAGRTWDTQYF. CDR3 nucleotide sequence: TGTGCCGGCCGGACTTGGGATACGCAGTATTTT.